The clone carrying this T cell receptor beta chain was seen ten or more times. Its antigen remains unknown. Germline CDR1 reads SGHTA; CDR2 reads FQGNSA. The CDR3 has 15 residues. Germline trimming cut 2 bases from V and 7 bases from J; bases unmatched to any gene: 5. The data belong to a study of molecular identifiers for immune sequencing clone quantification. The CD8+CD4-CCR7+CD45RA+ phenotype defined the sorted naive CD8 T cells. Previously reported methods and listed TCR primers produced the bulk TCR libraries. TCRdb re-derived calls from the PCR reads in MiXCR, one entry per CDR3 protein. The sample lists about 500,000 distinct CDR3 sequences, 20% to 25% occurring once. Study-level findings and limits: Naive cells had under 1% of molecules in clones above 20 RNA copies, effectors over 99%. In cases of identical TCR molecules sharing a barcode, highly expanded clone sizes could be underestimated.

The chain employs TRBV7-2 and TRBJ2-1; TRBD2 matches at 10 bases. The source of this sequence is a human donor in good health. Some libraries in this study had Jurkat cell RNA spiked in. Sequencing was carried out using naive CD8+ T cells from blood, with Jurkat cell RNA spiked in. Specified subset: FACS-sorted CD8+CD4-CCR7+CD45RA+ naive T cells. Here the CDR3 DNA reads TGTGCCAGCAGCTTATTAGCGGGAGGTCCAAATGAGCAGTTCTTC. It codes for CASSLLAGGPNEQFF.